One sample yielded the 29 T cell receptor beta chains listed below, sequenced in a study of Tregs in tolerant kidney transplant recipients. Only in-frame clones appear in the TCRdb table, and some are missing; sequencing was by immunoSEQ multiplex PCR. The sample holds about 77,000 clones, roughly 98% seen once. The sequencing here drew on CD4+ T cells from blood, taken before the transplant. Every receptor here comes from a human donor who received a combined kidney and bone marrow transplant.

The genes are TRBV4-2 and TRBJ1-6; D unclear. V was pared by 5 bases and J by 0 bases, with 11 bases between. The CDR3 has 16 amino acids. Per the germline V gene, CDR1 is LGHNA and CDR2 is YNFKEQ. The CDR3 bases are TGTGCCAGCAGCGAAAGGGAGAGCTCCTATAATTCACCCCTCCACTTT. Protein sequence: CASSERESSYNSPLHF.

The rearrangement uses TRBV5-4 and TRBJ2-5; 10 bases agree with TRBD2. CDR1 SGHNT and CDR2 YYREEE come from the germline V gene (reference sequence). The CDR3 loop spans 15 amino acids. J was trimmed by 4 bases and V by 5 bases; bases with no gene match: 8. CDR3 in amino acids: CASRRGVAGGETQYF. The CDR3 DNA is TGTGCCAGCAGACGAGGCGTAGCGGGGGGAGAGACCCAGTACTTC.

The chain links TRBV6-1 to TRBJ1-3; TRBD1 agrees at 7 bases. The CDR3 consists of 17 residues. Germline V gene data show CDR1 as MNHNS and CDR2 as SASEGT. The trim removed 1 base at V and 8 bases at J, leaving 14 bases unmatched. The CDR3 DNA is TGTGCCAGCAGTGAAGGCGCGAAGTTAGGGGGCGTAGACACCATATATTTT. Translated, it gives CASSEGAKLGGVDTIYF.

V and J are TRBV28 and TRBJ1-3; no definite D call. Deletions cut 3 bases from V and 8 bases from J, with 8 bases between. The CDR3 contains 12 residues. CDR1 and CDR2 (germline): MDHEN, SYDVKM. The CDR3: CASSFGEDTIYF. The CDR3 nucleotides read TGTGCCAGCAGTTTCGGGGAGGACACCATATATTTT. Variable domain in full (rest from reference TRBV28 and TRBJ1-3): DVKVTQSSRYLVKRTGEKVFLECVQDMDHENMFWYRQDPGLGLRLIYFSYDVKMKEKGDIPEGYSVSREKKERFSLILESASTNQTSMYLCASSFGEDTIYFGEGSWLTVV.

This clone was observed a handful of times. The CDR3 protein is CASSRDNGADTQYF. CDR3 bases: TGCGCCAGCTCTAGGGACAATGGGGCAGATACGCAGTATTTT. The chain recombines TRBV5-1 with TRBJ2-3; D possibly corresponds to TRBD1 (6 bases). Trimming left V 7 bases short and J 4 bases short, with 16 bases between. The CDR3 extends over 14 amino acids. The germline CDR1 and CDR2 sequences are SGHRS and YFSETQ.

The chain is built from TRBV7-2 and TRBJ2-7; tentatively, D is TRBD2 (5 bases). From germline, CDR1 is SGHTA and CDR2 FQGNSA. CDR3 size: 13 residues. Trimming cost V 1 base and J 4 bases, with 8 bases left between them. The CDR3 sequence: CASSLVTGYEQYF. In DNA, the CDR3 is TGTGCCAGCAGCTTAGTTACGGGGTACGAGCAGTACTTC.

CDR3 nucleotide sequence: TGTGCCAGCTCACCACGGGGCAGTTCCCACAATGAGCAGTTCTTC. Its translation: CASSPRGSSHNEQFF. The J gene is TRBJ2-1, the V gene TRBV18; weak D call: TRBD1 (5 bases). The CDR3 consists of 15 residues. V was cut by 1 base and J by 5 bases, with 12 bases left in between. Germline V gene data show CDR1 as KGHSH and CDR2 as LQKENI.

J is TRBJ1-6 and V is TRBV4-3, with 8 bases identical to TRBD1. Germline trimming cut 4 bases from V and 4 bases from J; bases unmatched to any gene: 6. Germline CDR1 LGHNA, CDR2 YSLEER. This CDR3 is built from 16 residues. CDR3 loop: CASSPAGGRYNSPLHF. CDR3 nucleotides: TGCGCCAGCAGCCCTGCAGGGGGCCGTTATAATTCACCCCTCCACTTT.

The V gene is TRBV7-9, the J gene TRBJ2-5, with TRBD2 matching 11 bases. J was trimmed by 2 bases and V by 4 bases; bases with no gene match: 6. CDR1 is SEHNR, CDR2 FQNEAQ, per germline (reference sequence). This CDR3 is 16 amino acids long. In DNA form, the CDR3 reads TGTGCCAGCAGCTCCCTGATAGCGGGGGGGCAAGAGACCCAGTACTTC. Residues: CASSSLIAGGQETQYF.

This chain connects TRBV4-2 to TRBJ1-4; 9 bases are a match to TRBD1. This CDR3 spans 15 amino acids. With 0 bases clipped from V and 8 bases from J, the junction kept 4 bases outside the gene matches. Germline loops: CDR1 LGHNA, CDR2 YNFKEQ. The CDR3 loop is CASSQEGQGREKLFF. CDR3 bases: TGTGCCAGCAGCCAAGAGGGACAGGGTAGGGAAAAACTGTTTTTT.

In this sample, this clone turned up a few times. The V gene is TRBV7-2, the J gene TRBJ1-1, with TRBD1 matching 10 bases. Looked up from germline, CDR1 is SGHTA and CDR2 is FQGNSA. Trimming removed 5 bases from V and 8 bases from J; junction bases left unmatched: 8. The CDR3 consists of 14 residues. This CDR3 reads CASSPNQGQGEAFF. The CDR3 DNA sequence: TGTGCCAGCAGCCCGAACCAGGGACAGGGGGAAGCTTTCTTT.

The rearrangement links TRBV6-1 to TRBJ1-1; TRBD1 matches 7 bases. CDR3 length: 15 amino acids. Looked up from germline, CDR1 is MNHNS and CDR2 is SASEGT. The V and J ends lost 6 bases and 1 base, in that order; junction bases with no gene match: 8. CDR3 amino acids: CASRRTGFGNTEAFF. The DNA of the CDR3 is TGTGCCAGCAGGAGGACAGGTTTCGGGAACACTGAAGCTTTCTTT.

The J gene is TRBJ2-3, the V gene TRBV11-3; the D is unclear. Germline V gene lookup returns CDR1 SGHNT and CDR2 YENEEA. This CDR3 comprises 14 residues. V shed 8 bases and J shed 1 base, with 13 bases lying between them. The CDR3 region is CASGPGRGTDTQYF. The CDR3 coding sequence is TGTGCCAGCGGGCCAGGTAGAGGCACAGATACGCAGTATTTT. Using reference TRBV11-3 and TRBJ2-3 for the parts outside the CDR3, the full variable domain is EAGVVQSPRYKIIEKKQPVAFWCNPISGHNTLYWYLQNLGQGPELLIRYENEEAVDDSQLPKDRFSAERLKGVDSTLKIQPAELGDSAVYLCASGPGRGTDTQYFGPGTRLTVL.

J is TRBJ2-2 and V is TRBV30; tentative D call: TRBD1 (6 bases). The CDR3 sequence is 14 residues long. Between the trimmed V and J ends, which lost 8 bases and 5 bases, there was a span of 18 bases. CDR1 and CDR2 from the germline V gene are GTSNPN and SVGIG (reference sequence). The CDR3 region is CAHSRTVITGELFF. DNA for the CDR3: TGTGCCCACTCCCGGACAGTGATTACCGGGGAGCTGTTTTTT. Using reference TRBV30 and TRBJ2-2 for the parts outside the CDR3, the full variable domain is SQTIHQWPATLVQPVGSPLSLECTVEGTSNPNLYWYRQAAGRGLQLLFYSVGIGQISSEVPQNLSASRPQDRQFILSSKKLLLSDSGFYLCAHSRTVITGELFFGEGSRLTVL.

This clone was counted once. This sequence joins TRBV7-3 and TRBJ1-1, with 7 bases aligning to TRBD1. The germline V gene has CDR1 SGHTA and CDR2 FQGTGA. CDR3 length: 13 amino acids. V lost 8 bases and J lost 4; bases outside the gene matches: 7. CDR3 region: CASARGALTEAFF. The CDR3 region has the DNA TGTGCCAGCGCCAGGGGGGCGCTCACTGAAGCTTTCTTT.

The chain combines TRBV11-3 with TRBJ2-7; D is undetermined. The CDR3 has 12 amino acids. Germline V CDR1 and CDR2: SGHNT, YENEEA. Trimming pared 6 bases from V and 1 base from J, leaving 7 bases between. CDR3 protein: CASRRGSYEQYF. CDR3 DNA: TGTGCCAGCAGAAGAGGATCCTACGAGCAGTACTTC.

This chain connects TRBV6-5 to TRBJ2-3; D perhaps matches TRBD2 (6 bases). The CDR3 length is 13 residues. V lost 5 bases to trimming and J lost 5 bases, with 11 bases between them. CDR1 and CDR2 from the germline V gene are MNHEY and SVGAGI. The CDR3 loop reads CASSRDSEDTQYF. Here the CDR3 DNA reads TGTGCCAGCAGTAGGGACTCCGAAGATACGCAGTATTTT.

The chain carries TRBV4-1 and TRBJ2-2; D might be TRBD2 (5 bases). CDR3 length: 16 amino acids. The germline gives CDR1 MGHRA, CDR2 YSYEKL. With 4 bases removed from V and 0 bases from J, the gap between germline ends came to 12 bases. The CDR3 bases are TGCGCCAGCAGCCGAGGACTGTTCTCGAACACCGGGGAGCTGTTTTTT. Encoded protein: CASSRGLFSNTGELFF.

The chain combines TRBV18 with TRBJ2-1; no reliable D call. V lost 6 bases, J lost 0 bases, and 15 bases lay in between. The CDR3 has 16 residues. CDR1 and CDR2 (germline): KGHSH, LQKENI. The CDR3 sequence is CASSLSISSSYNEQFF. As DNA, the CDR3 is TGTGCCAGCTCGCTTTCGATTTCTAGCTCCTACAATGAGCAGTTCTTC.

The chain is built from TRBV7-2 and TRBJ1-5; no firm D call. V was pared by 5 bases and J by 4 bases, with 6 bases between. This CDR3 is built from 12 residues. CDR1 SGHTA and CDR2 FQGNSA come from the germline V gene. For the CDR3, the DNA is TGTGCCAGCAGCAATCCTAATCAGCCCCAGCATTTT. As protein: CASSNPNQPQHF.

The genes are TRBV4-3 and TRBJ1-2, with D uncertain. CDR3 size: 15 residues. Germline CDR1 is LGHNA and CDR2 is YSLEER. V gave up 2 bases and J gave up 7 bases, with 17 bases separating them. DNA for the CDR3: TGCGCCAGCAGCCAATCGCCACAGACCGTCTTTGGCTACACCTTC. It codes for CASSQSPQTVFGYTF.

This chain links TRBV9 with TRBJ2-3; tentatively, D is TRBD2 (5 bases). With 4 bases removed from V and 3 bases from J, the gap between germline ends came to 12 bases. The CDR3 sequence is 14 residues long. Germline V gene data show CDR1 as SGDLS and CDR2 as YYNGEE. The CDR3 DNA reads TGTGCCAGCAGCCTCGGACTCGATACAGATACGCAGTATTTT. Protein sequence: CASSLGLDTDTQYF.

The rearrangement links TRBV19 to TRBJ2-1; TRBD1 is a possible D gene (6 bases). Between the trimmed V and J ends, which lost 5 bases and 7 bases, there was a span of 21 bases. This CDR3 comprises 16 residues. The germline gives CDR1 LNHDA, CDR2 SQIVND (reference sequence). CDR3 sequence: CASSVQGSLRVNEQFF. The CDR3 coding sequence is TGTGCCAGTAGTGTTCAGGGGTCCCTAAGAGTGAATGAGCAGTTCTTC.

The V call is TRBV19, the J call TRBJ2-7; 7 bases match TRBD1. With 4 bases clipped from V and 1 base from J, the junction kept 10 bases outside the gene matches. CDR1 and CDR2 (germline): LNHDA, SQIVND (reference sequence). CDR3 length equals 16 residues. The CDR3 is CASSNPYRGNSYEQYF. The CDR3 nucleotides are TGTGCCAGTAGTAACCCTTACAGGGGTAATTCCTACGAGCAGTACTTC. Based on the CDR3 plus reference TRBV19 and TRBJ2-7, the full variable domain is DGGITQSPKYLFRKEGQNVTLSCEQNLNHDAMYWYRQDPGQGLRLIYYSQIVNDFQKGDIAEGYSVSREKKESFPLTVTSAQKNPTAFYLCASSNPYRGNSYEQYFGPGTRLTVT.

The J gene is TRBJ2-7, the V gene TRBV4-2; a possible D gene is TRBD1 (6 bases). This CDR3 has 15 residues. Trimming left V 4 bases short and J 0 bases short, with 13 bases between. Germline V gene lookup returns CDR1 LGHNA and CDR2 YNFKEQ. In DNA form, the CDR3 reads TGTGCCAGCAGCCGCGGACAGATCGGCTCCTACGAGCAGTACTTC. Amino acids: CASSRGQIGSYEQYF.

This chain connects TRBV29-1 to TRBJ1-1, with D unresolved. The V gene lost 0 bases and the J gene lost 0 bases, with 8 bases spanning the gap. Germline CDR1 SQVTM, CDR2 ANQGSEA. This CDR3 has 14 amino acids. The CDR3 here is CSVEDRGMNTEAFF. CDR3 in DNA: TGCAGCGTTGAAGATCGGGGAATGAACACTGAAGCTTTCTTT.

The CDR3 region is CASSQAAGGHEQFF. The CDR3 nucleotides read TGTGCCAGCAGCCAAGCTGCAGGGGGCCATGAGCAGTTCTTC. The V and J genes are TRBV14 and TRBJ2-1; 8 bases agree with TRBD1. The CDR3 totals 14 residues. Per the germline V gene, CDR1 is SGHDN and CDR2 is FVKESK. Trimming at V came to 1 base and at J to 8 bases, leaving 4 bases not matched to a gene. Supplemented by reference TRBV14 and TRBJ2-1, the full variable domain reads EAGVTQFPSHSVIEKGQTVTLRCDPISGHDNLYWYRRVMGKEIKFLLHFVKESKQDESGMPNNRFLAERTGGTYSTLKVQPAELEDSGVYFCASSQAAGGHEQFFGPGTRLTVL.

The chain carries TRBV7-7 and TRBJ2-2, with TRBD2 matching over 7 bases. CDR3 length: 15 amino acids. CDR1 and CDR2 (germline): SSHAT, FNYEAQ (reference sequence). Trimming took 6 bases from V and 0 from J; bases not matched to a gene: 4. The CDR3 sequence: CASRLGGANTGELFF. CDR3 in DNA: TGTGCCAGCAGATTGGGGGGGGCGAACACCGGGGAGCTGTTTTTT.

CDR3 in amino acids: CASSPHPQGPYEQYF. CDR3 DNA: TGTGCCAGCTCACCCCATCCTCAGGGGCCCTACGAGCAGTACTTC. The rearrangement links TRBV18 to TRBJ2-7; TRBD1 is a possible D gene (6 bases). CDR1 and CDR2 from the germline V gene are KGHSH and LQKENI. V lost 3 bases, J lost 2 bases, and 14 bases lay in between. The CDR3 has 15 amino acids.